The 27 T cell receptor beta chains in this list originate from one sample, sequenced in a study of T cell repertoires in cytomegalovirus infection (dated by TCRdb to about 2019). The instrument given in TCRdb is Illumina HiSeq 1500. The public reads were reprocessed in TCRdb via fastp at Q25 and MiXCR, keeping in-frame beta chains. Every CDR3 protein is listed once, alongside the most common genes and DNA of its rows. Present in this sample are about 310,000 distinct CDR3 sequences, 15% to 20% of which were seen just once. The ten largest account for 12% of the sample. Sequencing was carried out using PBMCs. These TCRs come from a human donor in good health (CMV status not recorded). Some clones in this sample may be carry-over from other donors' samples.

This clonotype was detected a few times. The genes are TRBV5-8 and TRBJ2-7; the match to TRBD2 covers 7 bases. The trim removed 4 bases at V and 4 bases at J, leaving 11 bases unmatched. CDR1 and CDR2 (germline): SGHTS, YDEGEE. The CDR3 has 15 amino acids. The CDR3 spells CASSRRLAQAYEQYF. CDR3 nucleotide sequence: TGTGCCAGCAGCCGCCGACTAGCTCAGGCGTACGAGCAGTACTTC.

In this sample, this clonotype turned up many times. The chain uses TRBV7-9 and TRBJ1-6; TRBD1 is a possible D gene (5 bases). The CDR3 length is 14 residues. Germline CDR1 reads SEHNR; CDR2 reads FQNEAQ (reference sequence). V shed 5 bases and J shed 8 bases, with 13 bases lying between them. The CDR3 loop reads CASSQGQGDSPLHF. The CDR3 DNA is TGTGCCAGCAGCCAAGGGCAGGGAGATTCACCCCTCCACTTT.

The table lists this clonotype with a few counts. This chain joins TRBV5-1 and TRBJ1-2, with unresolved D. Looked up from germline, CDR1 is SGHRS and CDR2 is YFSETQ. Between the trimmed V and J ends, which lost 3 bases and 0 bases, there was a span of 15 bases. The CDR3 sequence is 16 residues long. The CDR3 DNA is TGCGCCAGCAGCTCTGGAGGACGAACTGCTAACTATGGCTACACCTTC. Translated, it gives CASSSGGRTANYGYTF.

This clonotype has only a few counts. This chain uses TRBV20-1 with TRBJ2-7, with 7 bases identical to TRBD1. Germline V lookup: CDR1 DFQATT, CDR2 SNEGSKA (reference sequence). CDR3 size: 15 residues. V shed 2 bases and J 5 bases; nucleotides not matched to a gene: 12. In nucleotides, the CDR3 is TGCAGTGCTAGATCCCAGACAGGGCGCTGGGACGAGCAGTACTTC. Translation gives CSARSQTGRWDEQYF.

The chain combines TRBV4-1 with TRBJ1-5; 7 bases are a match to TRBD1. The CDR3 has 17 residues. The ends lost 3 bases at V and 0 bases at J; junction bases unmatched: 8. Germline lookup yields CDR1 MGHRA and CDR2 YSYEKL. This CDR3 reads CASSQIYRGDSNQPQHF. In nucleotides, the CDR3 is TGCGCCAGCAGCCAGATTTACAGGGGAGATAGCAATCAGCCCCAGCATTTT.

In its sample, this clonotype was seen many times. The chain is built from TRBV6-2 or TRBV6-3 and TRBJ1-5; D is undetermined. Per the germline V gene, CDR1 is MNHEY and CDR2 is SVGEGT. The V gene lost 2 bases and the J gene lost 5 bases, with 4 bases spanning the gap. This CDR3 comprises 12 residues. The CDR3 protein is CASSYGHQPQHF. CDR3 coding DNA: TGTGCCAGCAGTTACGGCCATCAGCCCCAGCATTTT.

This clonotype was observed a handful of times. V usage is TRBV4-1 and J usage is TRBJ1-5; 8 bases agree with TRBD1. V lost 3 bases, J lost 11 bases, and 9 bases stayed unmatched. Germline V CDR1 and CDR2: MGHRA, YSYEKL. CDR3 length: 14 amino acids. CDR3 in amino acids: CASSQDRAERTQHF. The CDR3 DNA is TGCGCCAGCAGCCAGGACAGGGCCGAACGGACCCAGCATTTT.

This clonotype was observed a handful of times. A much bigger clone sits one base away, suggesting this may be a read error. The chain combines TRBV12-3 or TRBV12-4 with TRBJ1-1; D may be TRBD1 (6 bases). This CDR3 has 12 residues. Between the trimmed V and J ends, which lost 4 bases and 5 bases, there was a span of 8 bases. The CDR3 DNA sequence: TGTGCCAGCAGTTGGGGGCGGACTGAAGCTTTCTTT. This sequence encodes CASSWGRTEAFF.

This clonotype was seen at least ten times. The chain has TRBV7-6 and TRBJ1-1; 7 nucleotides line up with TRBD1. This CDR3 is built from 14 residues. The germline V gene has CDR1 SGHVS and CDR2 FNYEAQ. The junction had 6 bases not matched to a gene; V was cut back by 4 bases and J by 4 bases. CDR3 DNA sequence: TGTGCCAGCAGCTGGTACAGGGGCTCCACTGAAGCTTTCTTT. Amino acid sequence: CASSWYRGSTEAFF. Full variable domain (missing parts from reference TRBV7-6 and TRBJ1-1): GAGVSQSPRYKVTKRGQDVALRCDPISGHVSLYWYRQALGQGPEFLTYFNYEAQQDKSGLPNDRFSAERPEGSISTLTIQRTEQRDSAMYRCASSWYRGSTEAFFGQGTRLTVV.

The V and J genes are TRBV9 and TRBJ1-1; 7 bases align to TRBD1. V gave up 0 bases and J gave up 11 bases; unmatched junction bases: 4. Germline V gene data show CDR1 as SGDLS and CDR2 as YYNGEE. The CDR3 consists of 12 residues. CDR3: CASSVEGAHAFF. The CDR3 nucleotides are TGTGCCAGCAGCGTAGAGGGGGCGCATGCTTTCTTT.

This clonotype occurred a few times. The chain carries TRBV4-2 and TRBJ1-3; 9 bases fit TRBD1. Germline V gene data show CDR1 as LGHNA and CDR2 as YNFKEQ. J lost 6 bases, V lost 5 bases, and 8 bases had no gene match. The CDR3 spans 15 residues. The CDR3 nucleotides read TGTGCCAGCAGCGCTCCCTGGGACAGGGCAAACACCATATATTTT. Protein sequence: CASSAPWDRANTIYF.

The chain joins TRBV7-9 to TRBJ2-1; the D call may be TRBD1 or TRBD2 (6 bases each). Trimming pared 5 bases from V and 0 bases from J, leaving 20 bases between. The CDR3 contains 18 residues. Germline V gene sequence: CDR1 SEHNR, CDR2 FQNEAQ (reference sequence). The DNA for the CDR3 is TGTGCCAGCAGCGAGCGGGTGGGGGGCCCAGGCTCCTACAATGAGCAGTTCTTC. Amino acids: CASSERVGGPGSYNEQFF.

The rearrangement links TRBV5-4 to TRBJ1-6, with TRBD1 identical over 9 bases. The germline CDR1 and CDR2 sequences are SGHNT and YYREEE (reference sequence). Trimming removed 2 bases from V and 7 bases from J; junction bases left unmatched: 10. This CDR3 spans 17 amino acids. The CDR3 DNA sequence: TGTGCCAGCAGCTTTCTCTCCGGGACAGGGCGAAATTCACCCCTCCACTTT. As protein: CASSFLSGTGRNSPLHF.

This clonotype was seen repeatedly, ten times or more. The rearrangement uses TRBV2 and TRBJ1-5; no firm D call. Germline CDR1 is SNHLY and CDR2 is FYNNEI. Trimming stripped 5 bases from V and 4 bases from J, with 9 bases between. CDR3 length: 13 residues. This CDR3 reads CASSLNDNQPQHF. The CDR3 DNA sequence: TGTGCCAGCAGTCTCAACGATAATCAGCCCCAGCATTTT.

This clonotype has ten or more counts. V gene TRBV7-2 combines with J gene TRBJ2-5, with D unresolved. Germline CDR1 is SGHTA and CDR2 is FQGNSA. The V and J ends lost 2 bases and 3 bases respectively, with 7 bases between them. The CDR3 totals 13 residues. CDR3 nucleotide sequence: TGTGCCAGCAGCTTAAGCGCAGAAGAGACCCAGTACTTC. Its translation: CASSLSAEETQYF.

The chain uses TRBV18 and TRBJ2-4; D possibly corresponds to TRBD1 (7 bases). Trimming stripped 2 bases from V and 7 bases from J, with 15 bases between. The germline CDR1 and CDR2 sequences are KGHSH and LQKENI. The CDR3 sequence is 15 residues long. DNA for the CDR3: TGTGCCAGCTCACCAGGAGCAGGGGGGAGGAACATTCAGTACTTC. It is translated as CASSPGAGGRNIQYF.

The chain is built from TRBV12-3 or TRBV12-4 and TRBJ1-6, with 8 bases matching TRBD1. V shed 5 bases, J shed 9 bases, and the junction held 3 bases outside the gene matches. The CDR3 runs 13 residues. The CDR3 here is CASSLQGGSPLHF. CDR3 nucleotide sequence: TGTGCCAGCAGTCTACAGGGGGGTTCACCCCTCCACTTT.

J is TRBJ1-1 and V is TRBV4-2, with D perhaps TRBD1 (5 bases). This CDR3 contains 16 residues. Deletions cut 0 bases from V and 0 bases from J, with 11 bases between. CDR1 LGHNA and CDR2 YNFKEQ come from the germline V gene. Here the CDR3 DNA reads TGTGCCAGCAGCCAAGATTCCGGGGGTCTGAACACTGAAGCTTTCTTT. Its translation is CASSQDSGGLNTEAFF.

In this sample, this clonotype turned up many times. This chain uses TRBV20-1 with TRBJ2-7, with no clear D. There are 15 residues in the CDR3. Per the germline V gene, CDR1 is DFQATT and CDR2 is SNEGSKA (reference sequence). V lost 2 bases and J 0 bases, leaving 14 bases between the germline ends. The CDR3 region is CSARPVARSSYEQYF. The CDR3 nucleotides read TGCAGTGCTAGACCAGTGGCACGCAGCTCCTACGAGCAGTACTTC.

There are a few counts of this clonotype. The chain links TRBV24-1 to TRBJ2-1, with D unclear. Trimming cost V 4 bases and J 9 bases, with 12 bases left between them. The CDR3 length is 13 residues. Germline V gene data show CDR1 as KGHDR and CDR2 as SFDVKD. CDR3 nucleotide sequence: TGTGCCACCAGTGACCACGGCAGTCTTGAGCAGTTCTTC. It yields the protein CATSDHGSLEQFF.

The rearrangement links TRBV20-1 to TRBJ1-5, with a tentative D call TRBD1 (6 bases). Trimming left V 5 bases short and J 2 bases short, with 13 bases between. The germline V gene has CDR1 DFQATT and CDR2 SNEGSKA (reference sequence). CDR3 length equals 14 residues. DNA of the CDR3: TGCAGTGCTCTCCAGGGGAGACGCAATCAGCCCCAGCATTTT. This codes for CSALQGRRNQPQHF.

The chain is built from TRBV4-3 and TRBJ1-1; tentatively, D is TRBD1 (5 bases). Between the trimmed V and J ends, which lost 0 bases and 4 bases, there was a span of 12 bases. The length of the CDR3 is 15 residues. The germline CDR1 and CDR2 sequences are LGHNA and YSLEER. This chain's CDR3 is CASSQDREGLTEAFF. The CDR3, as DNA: TGCGCCAGCAGCCAAGATCGGGAGGGGCTCACTGAAGCTTTCTTT.

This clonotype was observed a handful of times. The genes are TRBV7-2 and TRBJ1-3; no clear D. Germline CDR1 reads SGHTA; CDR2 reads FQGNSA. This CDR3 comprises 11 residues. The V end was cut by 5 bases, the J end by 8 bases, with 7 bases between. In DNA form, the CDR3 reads TGTGCCAGCAGCAACGTTCACACCATATATTTT. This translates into CASSNVHTIYF.

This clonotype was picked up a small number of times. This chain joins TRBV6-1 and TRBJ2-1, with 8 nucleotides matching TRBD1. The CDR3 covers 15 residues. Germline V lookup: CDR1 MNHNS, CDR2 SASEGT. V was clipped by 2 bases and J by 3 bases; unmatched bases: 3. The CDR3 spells CASSEQGAIYNEQFF. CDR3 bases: TGTGCCAGCAGTGAACAGGGGGCTATCTACAATGAGCAGTTCTTC.

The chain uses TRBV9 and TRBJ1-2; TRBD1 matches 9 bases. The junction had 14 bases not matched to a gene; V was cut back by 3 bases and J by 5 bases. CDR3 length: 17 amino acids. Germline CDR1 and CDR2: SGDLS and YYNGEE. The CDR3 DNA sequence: TGTGCCAGCAGCGCAACCTCCGGGACAGGGCGTCTATATGGCTACACCTTC. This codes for CASSATSGTGRLYGYTF.

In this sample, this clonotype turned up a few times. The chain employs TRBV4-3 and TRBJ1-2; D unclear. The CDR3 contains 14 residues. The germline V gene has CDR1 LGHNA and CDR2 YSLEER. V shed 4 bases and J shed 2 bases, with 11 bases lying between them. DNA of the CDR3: TGCGCCAGCAGCCCCGGGGAGGGCAACTATGGCTACACCTTC. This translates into CASSPGEGNYGYTF.

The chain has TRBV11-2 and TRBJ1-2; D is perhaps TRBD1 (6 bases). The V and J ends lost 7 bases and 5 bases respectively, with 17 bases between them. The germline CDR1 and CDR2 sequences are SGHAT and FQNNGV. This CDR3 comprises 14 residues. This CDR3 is CASTPGGPGYGYTF. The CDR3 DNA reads TGTGCCAGCACCCCGGGGGGGCCGGGGTATGGCTACACCTTC.